This T cell receptor beta chain was sequenced for a study of PD-1 blockade in classical Hodgkin lymphoma. The table lists this clone with a few counts. The CDR3 has 14 amino acids. The germline V gene encodes CDR1 SNHLY and CDR2 FYNNEI. V shed 3 bases and J shed 2 bases, with 8 bases lying between them. Some clones are missing from TCRdb's copy, which holds only in-frame ones; the method was immunoSEQ multiplex PCR. This sample has around 91,000 clones, with 75% to 85% found just once. After autologous stem cell transplantation all patients relapsed, and prior brentuximab vedotin exposure differed between cohorts. Best outcomes ranged across complete response, partial response and progressive disease.

This specimen consisted of peripheral blood mononuclear cells (PBMCs), obtained before the second cycle of nivolumab. This clonotype originated in a human donor with classical Hodgkin lymphoma. The V gene is TRBV2, the J gene TRBJ1-5; weak D call: TRBD1 (6 bases). For the CDR3, the DNA is TGTGCCAGCAGTGACAGGGGTGGCAATCAGCCCCAGCATTTT. Translating gives CASSDRGGNQPQHF.